One and the same sample provided the 3 T cell receptor beta chains below, sequenced in a study of cytomegalovirus exposure and HLA in healthy donors. In the PCR, 60 Vbeta and 13 Jbeta primers were used. TCRdb's copy holds only in-frame clones and misses some; the assay was immunoSEQ multiplex PCR. The sample holds around 150,000 clones, 60% to 80% seen once. Sequencing was done on a sample of PBMCs. Receptor source: a male donor in good health and CMV-seronegative.

The rearrangement uses TRBV7-2 and TRBJ2-7; the D gene is possibly TRBD2 (5 bases). V lost 2 bases and J 7 bases, leaving 15 bases between the germline ends. The CDR3 runs 14 residues. Germline values: CDR1 SGHTA, CDR2 FQGNSA. The CDR3 reads CASSLLTVPGEQYF. As DNA, the CDR3 is TGTGCCAGCAGCTTACTCACGGTTCCGGGGGAGCAGTACTTC.

The J gene is TRBJ2-5, the V gene TRBV2; D perhaps matches TRBD1 (7 bases). CDR1 is SNHLY and CDR2 is FYNNEI in the germline V gene. V was cut by 10 bases and J by 3 bases, with 15 bases left in between. The CDR3 covers 13 residues. The CDR3 sequence: CATQARGEETQYF. The CDR3 DNA reads as TGTGCCACCCAAGCCAGGGGGGAAGAGACCCAGTACTTC.

The rearrangement links TRBV11-2 to TRBJ2-5; 9 nucleotides line up with TRBD1. The CDR3 extends over 14 amino acids. Germline values: CDR1 SGHAT, CDR2 FQNNGV. Trimming at V came to 5 bases and at J to 6 bases, leaving 7 bases not matched to a gene. CDR3 residues: CASSRDREGKTQYF. The CDR3 DNA sequence: TGTGCCAGCAGCCGGGACAGGGAGGGAAAGACCCAGTACTTC.